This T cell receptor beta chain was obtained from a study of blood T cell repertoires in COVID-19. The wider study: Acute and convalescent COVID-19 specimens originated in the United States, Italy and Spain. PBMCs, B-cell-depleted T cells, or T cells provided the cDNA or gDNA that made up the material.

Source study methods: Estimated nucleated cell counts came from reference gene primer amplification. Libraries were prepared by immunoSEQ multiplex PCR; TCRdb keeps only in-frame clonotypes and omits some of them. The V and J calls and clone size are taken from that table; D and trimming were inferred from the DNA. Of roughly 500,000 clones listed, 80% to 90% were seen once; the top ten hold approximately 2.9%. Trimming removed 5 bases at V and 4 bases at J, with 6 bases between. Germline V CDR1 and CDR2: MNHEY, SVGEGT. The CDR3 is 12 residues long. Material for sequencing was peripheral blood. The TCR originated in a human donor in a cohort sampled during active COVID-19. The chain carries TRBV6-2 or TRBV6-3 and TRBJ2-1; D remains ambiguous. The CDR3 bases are TGTGCCAGCAGTCCGCTATACAATGAGCAGTTCTTC. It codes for CASSPLYNEQFF.